What follows describes a single T cell receptor (beta chain). Only a few counts were recorded for this clonotype. This clone's antigen is unknown. One base away there is no much larger clone; base qualities are not given. From the cysteine through the phenylalanine, the CDR3 covers 15 amino acids. Only the CDR3 portion is preserved as DNA: 45 bases, with reading frame beginning at the first base. In the germline V gene (reference sequence), CDR1 corresponds to MNHEY and CDR2 to SMNVEV. The germline V and J ends show losses of 5 bases and 3 bases respectively, and no gene match explains 5 bases of the junction. This record belongs to a study of T-cell reconstitution after alpha-beta-depleted transplantation in children listed by TCRdb under 2016. Broadly, across the study: T-cell immune reconstitution after TCRalphabeta/CD19-depleted allogeneic hematopoietic cell transplantation in children was quantitatively tracked in the study by means of TCR repertoire profiling.

General conclusions and limits of the study: Apparently early alphabetaT-cell count recovery about two months after transplant reportedly relied on only several hundred rapidly expanded clones derived from non-depleted graft cells. The high TCRbeta diversity at day 60 in some patients was ascribed to recipient T cells and intrathymic progenitors that had survived conditioning. The frequencies of hyperexpanded clones fell over the following months, and after one year, T-cell counts and TCRbeta diversity were mostly attributed to newly produced T cells.

The method was PCR. The reads were generated on an Illumina HiSeq 2500. Molecular barcoding was employed in the preparation of TCR libraries, with unique molecular identifiers being used to normalize TCRbeta repertoire quantification. The public reads were reanalyzed by TCRdb: fastp trimming at Q25, MiXCR alignment, in-frame beta chains only. When rows share a CDR3 protein, they turn into one entry using the most common DNA and genes. This sample gives fewer than 500,000 distinct CDR3 sequences in total; approximately 41% of them show up just once. The ten largest make up approximately 30% of the sample. The meaning of the sample's treatment or condition label: allogeneic hematopoietic cell transplantation with graft depleted of TCRalphabeta T cells and CD19 B cells. Transplant recipients were children who received TCRalphabeta/CD19-depleted allogeneic hematopoietic cell grafts.

This chain joins TRBV27 to TRBJ2-5; 11 bases in the middle match TRBD1. Here the sequenced sample was PBMCs, taken before TCRalphabeta/CD19-depleted stem cell transplant. The TCR sequence derives from a girl aged 2-10 years with aplastic anemia, due to receive a stem cell transplant. The nucleotides are TGTGCCAGCAGTCCCAGGACAGGGGGCAAAGAGACCCAGTACTTC. This sequence encodes CASSPRTGGKETQYF.